Below are 29 T cell receptor beta chains sequenced from a single sample in a study of control samples from healthy donors and cancer patients. Profiling relied on immunoSEQ multiplex PCR, and the TCRdb table lists in-frame clones only, not all of them. In the table there are 20,000 or so clones, around 89% of which are singletons. Sequencing was done on a sample of PBMCs. The receptors stem from a woman aged 55-69 years with head and neck cancer.

The rearrangement uses TRBV18 and TRBJ2-5, with TRBD2 matching over 11 bases. J gave up 2 bases and V 6 bases, and 5 bases lay outside the gene matches. The CDR3 has 15 amino acids. Germline V gene sequence: CDR1 KGHSH, CDR2 LQKENI. The CDR3 nucleotides read TGTGCCAGCTCCCTGGGACTAGCGGATCAAGAGACCCAGTACTTC. Encoded protein: CASSLGLADQETQYF. The full variable domain, completed using reference TRBV18 and TRBJ2-5, is NAGVMQNPRHLVRRRGQEARLRCSPMKGHSHVYWYRQLPEEGLKFMVYLQKENIIDESGMPKERFSAEFPKEGPSILRIQQVVRGDSAAYFCASSLGLADQETQYFGPGTRLLVL.

V and J are TRBV19 and TRBJ2-7; 8 bases match TRBD2. The CDR3 has 14 residues. V shed 5 bases, J shed 6 bases, and the junction held 9 bases outside the gene matches. Germline CDR1 reads LNHDA; CDR2 reads SQIVND (reference sequence). CDR3 sequence: CASSWGLGLGEQYF. The CDR3 nucleotides read TGTGCCAGTAGTTGGGGACTAGGTCTCGGCGAGCAGTACTTC.

The rearrangement joins TRBV5-8 to TRBJ2-7; maybe TRBD1 (6 bases). Germline values: CDR1 SGHTS, CDR2 YDEGEE. V lost 4 bases, J lost 2 bases, and 28 bases lay in between. This CDR3 spans 19 amino acids. This CDR3 is CASSVKDNWGTKGTYEQYF. CDR3 in DNA: TGTGCCAGCAGCGTTAAGGATAATTGGGGGACAAAAGGTACCTACGAGCAGTACTTC.

V usage is TRBV24-1 and J usage is TRBJ2-3; either TRBD1 or TRBD2 may supply D (5 bases each). The CDR3 runs 12 residues. Germline-derived CDR1 and CDR2 are KGHDR and SFDVKD. V was cut by 10 bases and J by 6 bases, with 13 bases left in between. CDR3 in amino acids: CATGPSWDTQYF. For the CDR3, the DNA is TGTGCCACGGGACCGAGCTGGGATACGCAGTATTTT.

Only one count was recorded for this clone. The chain is built from TRBV9 and TRBJ2-5; maybe TRBD2 (6 bases). The length of the CDR3 is 14 residues. The germline CDR1 and CDR2 sequences are SGDLS and YYNGEE. V was trimmed by 2 bases and J by 5 bases, leaving 13 bases between them. The chain's CDR3 is CASSVGGGLETQYF. The DNA for the CDR3 is TGTGCCAGCAGCGTGGGAGGAGGGCTTGAGACCCAGTACTTC.

The chain couples TRBV18 to TRBJ1-1; possible D gene TRBD1, 6 bases. This CDR3 comprises 15 residues. Germline V gene data show CDR1 as KGHSH and CDR2 as LQKENI. The ends were cut back, 4 bases at V and 4 bases at J, with 16 bases in the middle. The CDR3 reads CASSRLQGKATEAFF. The CDR3 region has the DNA TGTGCCAGCTCACGACTACAGGGAAAGGCCACTGAAGCTTTCTTT.

V usage is TRBV7-6 and J usage is TRBJ2-2, with TRBD1 as a possible D gene (5 bases). CDR1 is SGHVS and CDR2 is FNYEAQ in the germline V gene. The length of the CDR3 is 17 residues. The germline V and J ends were trimmed by 0 bases and 0 bases, with 11 bases remaining between them. The CDR3 loop reads CASSLAWPGSNTGELFF. In nucleotides, the CDR3 is TGTGCCAGCAGCTTAGCGTGGCCAGGGTCGAACACCGGGGAGCTGTTTTTT.

The J gene is TRBJ1-5, the V gene TRBV27; D not resolved. The CDR3 sequence is 20 residues long. Trimming cost V 5 bases and J 2 bases, with 28 bases left between them. CDR1 is MNHEY and CDR2 is SMNVEV in the germline V gene (reference sequence). Written as DNA, the CDR3 is TGTGCCAGCAGTCCGACGTCGGGGAGCGACTACCGGAGGGGCAATCAGCCCCAGCATTTT. It codes for CASSPTSGSDYRRGNQPQHF.

The chain uses TRBV7-9 and TRBJ1-1; 9 bases match TRBD1. J was trimmed by 5 bases and V by 2 bases; bases with no gene match: 6. Germline lookup yields CDR1 SEHNR and CDR2 FQNEAQ (reference sequence). The CDR3 is 15 amino acids. CDR3 in DNA: TGTGCCAGCAGCTTAACGGGGACAGGGTATACTGAAGCTTTCTTT. Protein product: CASSLTGTGYTEAFF.

This clone was seen more than once but under ten times. This chain uses TRBV18 with TRBJ2-7; the D gene could be TRBD1 or TRBD2 (5 bases each). This CDR3 region has 14 residues. Germline V CDR1 and CDR2: KGHSH, LQKENI. Trimming removed 3 bases at V and 3 bases at J, with 12 bases between. CDR3 protein: CASSPAWDLYEQYF. CDR3 DNA sequence: TGTGCCAGCTCACCCGCTTGGGACCTCTACGAGCAGTACTTC. The full variable domain, rest sourced from reference TRBV18 and TRBJ2-7, is NAGVMQNPRHLVRRRGQEARLRCSPMKGHSHVYWYRQLPEEGLKFMVYLQKENIIDESGMPKERFSAEFPKEGPSILRIQQVVRGDSAAYFCASSPAWDLYEQYFGPGTRLTVT.

J is TRBJ2-4 and V is TRBV28; 9 bases fit TRBD1. V trimming: 6 bases; J trimming: 2 bases; junction bases outside the gene matches: 8. There are 16 residues in the CDR3. CDR1 and CDR2 from the germline V gene are MDHEN and SYDVKM. The CDR3 sequence: CASSLTGGNTKNIQYF. CDR3 nucleotide sequence: TGTGCCAGCAGCCTTACAGGGGGCAACACCAAAAACATTCAGTACTTC.

The V gene is TRBV4-2, the J gene TRBJ2-7; 11 bases are shared with TRBD2. V was pared by 0 bases and J by 3 bases, with 13 bases of the junction left unmatched. Germline V gene data show CDR1 as LGHNA and CDR2 as YNFKEQ. The CDR3 is 19 amino acids. CDR3 loop: CASSQEGTSGSGAYYEQYF. The CDR3 bases are TGTGCCAGCAGCCAAGAGGGAACTAGCGGGAGCGGGGCATACTACGAGCAGTACTTC.

The chain is built from TRBV12-3 or TRBV12-4 and TRBJ1-1; D gene uncertain. The CDR3 is made up of 13 amino acids. V was cut by 2 bases and J by 0 bases, with 4 bases left in between. The CDR3 reads CASSLSMNTEAFF. CDR3 bases: TGTGCCAGCAGTTTATCGATGAACACTGAAGCTTTCTTT.

The rearrangement links TRBV2 to TRBJ2-5; 8 nucleotides match TRBD1. V dropped 5 bases and J dropped 3; count of bases not matched to a gene: 5. This CDR3 has 14 residues. Germline V gives CDR1 SNHLY, CDR2 FYNNEI. The CDR3 DNA reads TGTGCCAGCAGTCCCCGGGACAGGAAAGAGACCCAGTACTTC. Translating it yields CASSPRDRKETQYF.

The V gene is TRBV27, the J gene TRBJ2-7; D perhaps matches TRBD2 (6 bases). The CDR3 totals 14 residues. Trimming took off 4 bases at V and 2 bases at J, with 12 bases between the two ends. CDR1 and CDR2 from the germline V gene are MNHEY and SMNVEV (reference sequence). In nucleotides, the CDR3 is TGTGCCAGCAGTTCACTCCCGGGAGCCTACGAGCAGTACTTC. Its translation is CASSSLPGAYEQYF.

The CDR3 DNA sequence: TGTGCCAGCAGTCCCATATCTGGGGGTATAAGAAATCAGCCCCAGCATTTT. It yields the protein CASSPISGGIRNQPQHF. The J gene is TRBJ1-5, the V gene TRBV27, with D possibly TRBD1 on 5 matching bases. Between the trimmed V and J ends, which lost 5 bases and 4 bases, there was a span of 21 bases. The CDR3 has 17 residues. Per germline, CDR1 MNHEY and CDR2 SMNVEV (reference sequence).

This chain connects TRBV6-6 to TRBJ2-7; D uncertain. Germline V lookup: CDR1 MNHNY, CDR2 SVGAGI (reference sequence). CDR3 length equals 14 residues. Trimming stripped 2 bases from V and 7 bases from J, with 15 bases between. CDR3 protein: CASSYVGRVEEQYF. The CDR3 DNA follows: TGTGCCAGCAGTTACGTTGGACGGGTCGAAGAGCAGTACTTC.

The V call is TRBV2, the J call TRBJ1-1; D unclear. This CDR3 is built from 15 residues. V was clipped by 8 bases and J by 0 bases, with 16 bases between them. Germline V gene lookup returns CDR1 SNHLY and CDR2 FYNNEI. The CDR3 protein is CASRKEAAMNTEAFF. In nucleotides, the CDR3 is TGTGCCAGCCGTAAAGAGGCAGCGATGAACACTGAAGCTTTCTTT.

The gene calls are TRBV2 and TRBJ2-5; TRBD2 matches at 10 bases. The trim removed 7 bases at V and 2 bases at J, leaving 22 bases unmatched. Per germline, CDR1 SNHLY and CDR2 FYNNEI. The CDR3 covers 20 residues. CDR3 amino acids: CASIPWGTPGAGGAQETQYF. The CDR3 nucleotides read TGTGCCAGCATTCCCTGGGGGACCCCGGGAGCGGGAGGGGCTCAAGAGACCCAGTACTTC.

The chain is built from TRBV18 and TRBJ2-5, with TRBD2 matching over 10 bases. Germline V CDR1 and CDR2: KGHSH, LQKENI. The trim removed 1 base at V and 4 bases at J, leaving 6 bases unmatched. The length of the CDR3 is 16 residues. CDR3 coding DNA: TGTGCCAGCTCACCACTTGAGGCTAGCGGGAGAGAGACCCAGTACTTC. Encoded protein: CASSPLEASGRETQYF.

J is TRBJ1-1 and V is TRBV29-1; a weak D match, TRBD1 (6 bases). This CDR3 has 14 residues. The germline V and J ends were trimmed by 3 bases and 5 bases, with 16 bases remaining between them. CDR1 and CDR2 (germline): SQVTM, ANQGSEA. In DNA, the CDR3 is TGCAGCGTTGACCCGGAGGGGGTGAGGACTGAAGCTTTCTTT. As protein: CSVDPEGVRTEAFF.

This chain joins TRBV30 and TRBJ1-5; D uncertain. The V and J ends lost 2 bases and 2 bases respectively, with 7 bases between them. This CDR3 comprises 13 residues. Germline V gene lookup returns CDR1 GTSNPN and CDR2 SVGIG (reference sequence). In DNA form, the CDR3 reads TGTGCCTGGAGTCCCGTGGGCAATCAGCCCCAGCATTTT. Its protein product is CAWSPVGNQPQHF.

The J gene is TRBJ2-3, the V gene TRBV12-3 or TRBV12-4; D is unresolved. CDR3 length equals 13 residues. Deletions cut 6 bases from V and 4 bases from J, with 11 bases between. CDR3 coding DNA: TGTGCCAGCAGCCCTTGGTCGGCAGATACGCAGTATTTT. Encoded protein: CASSPWSADTQYF.

This clone is a singleton in its sample. The chain joins TRBV5-5 to TRBJ2-2; no reliable D call. The germline gives CDR1 SGHKS, CDR2 YYEKEE (reference sequence). There are 14 residues in the CDR3. Between the trimmed V and J ends, which lost 4 bases and 4 bases, there was a span of 11 bases. CDR3 DNA sequence: TGTGCCAGCAGCGCTCTTGGATCCACCGGGGAGCTGTTTTTT. Amino acid sequence: CASSALGSTGELFF.

This rearrangement joins TRBV27 to TRBJ2-7, with D perhaps TRBD2 (5 bases). The CDR3 loop spans 12 amino acids. Germline loops: CDR1 MNHEY, CDR2 SMNVEV (reference sequence). Trimming removed 6 bases at V and 5 bases at J, with 11 bases between. The CDR3 bases are TGTGCCAGCAGCCGACTCGGGGACGAGCAGTACTTC. This encodes CASSRLGDEQYF.

This chain uses TRBV5-8 with TRBJ1-1; no firm D call. The CDR3 is made up of 15 amino acids. V was cut by 0 bases and J by 1 base, with 10 bases left in between. Germline V gives CDR1 SGHTS, CDR2 YDEGEE. CDR3 nucleotides: TGTGCCAGCAGCTTGGGCGGGAGGGCGAACACTGAAGCTTTCTTT. Amino acids: CASSLGGRANTEAFF.

The count of this clone is one. V is TRBV3-1 (or the pseudogene TRBV3-2) and J is TRBJ2-7; TRBD1 is a possible D gene (6 bases). In germline, CDR1 is LGHDT, CDR2 YNNKEL (reference sequence). Trimming shortened V by 2 bases and J by 2 bases, and 13 bases separated the two germline ends. The CDR3 contains 15 residues. CDR3 nucleotide sequence: TGTGCCAGCAGCCAACATGCAGGGGCCCCCTACGAGCAGTACTTC. Residues: CASSQHAGAPYEQYF.

This clone was counted a few times. The rearrangement joins TRBV5-1 to TRBJ2-1, with 13 nucleotides matching TRBD2. The CDR3 extends over 15 amino acids. Per the germline V gene, CDR1 is SGHRS and CDR2 is YFSETQ. The trim removed 3 bases at V and 5 bases at J, leaving 2 bases unmatched. The CDR3, as DNA: TGCGCCAGCAGCTGGACTAGCGGGAGCAACAATGAGCAGTTCTTC. Protein: CASSWTSGSNNEQFF.

This clone showed up just once. The V call is TRBV18, the J call TRBJ1-4; D is undetermined. Trimming removed 2 bases at V and 5 bases at J, with 6 bases between. CDR3 length: 13 residues. Germline V gene data show CDR1 as KGHSH and CDR2 as LQKENI. The CDR3 region is CASSPGRNEKLFF. The CDR3 DNA reads TGTGCCAGCTCACCAGGCAGGAATGAAAAACTGTTTTTT. The full variable domain, rest sourced from reference TRBV18 and TRBJ1-4, is NAGVMQNPRHLVRRRGQEARLRCSPMKGHSHVYWYRQLPEEGLKFMVYLQKENIIDESGMPKERFSAEFPKEGPSILRIQQVVRGDSAAYFCASSPGRNEKLFFGSGTQLSVL.